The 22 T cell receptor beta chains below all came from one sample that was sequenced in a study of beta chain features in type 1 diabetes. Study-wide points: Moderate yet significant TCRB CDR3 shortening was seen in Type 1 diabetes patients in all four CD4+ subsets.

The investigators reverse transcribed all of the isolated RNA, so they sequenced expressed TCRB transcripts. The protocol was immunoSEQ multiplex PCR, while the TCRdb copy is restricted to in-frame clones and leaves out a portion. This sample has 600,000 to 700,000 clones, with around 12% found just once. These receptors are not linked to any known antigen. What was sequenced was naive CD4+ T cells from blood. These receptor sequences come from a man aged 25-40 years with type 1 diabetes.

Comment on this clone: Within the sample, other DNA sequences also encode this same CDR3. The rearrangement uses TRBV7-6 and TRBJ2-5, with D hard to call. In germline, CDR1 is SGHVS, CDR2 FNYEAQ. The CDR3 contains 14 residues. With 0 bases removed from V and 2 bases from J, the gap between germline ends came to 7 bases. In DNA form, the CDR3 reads TGTGCCAGCAGCTTAGCAGGCAGGCAAGAGACCCAGTACTTC. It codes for CASSLAGRQETQYF.

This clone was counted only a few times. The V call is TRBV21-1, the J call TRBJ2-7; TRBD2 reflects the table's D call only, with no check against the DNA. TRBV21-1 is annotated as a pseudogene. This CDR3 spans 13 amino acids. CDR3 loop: CASSNPGDYEQYF. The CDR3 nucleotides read TGTGCCAGCAGCAACCCGGGGGACTACGAGCAGTACTTC.

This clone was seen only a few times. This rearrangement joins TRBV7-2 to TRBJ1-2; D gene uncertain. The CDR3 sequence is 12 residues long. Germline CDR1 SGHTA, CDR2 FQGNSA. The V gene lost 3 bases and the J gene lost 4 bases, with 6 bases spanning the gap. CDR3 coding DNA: TGTGCCAGCAGCTTGTACGGCTATGGCTACACCTTC. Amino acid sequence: CASSLYGYGYTF.

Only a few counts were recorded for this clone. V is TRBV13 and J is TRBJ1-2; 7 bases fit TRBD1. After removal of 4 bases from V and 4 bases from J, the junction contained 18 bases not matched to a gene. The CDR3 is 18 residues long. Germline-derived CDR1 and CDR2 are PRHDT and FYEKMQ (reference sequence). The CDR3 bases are TGTGCCAGCAGCTCATATAGGGGGACAGATTCCTCGTTCTATGGCTACACCTTC. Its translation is CASSSYRGTDSSFYGYTF.

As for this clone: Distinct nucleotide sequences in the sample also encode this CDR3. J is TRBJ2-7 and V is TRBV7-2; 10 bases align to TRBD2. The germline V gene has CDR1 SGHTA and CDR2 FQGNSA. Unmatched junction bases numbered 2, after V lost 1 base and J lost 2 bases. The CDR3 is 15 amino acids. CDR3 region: CASSLVSGGAYEQYF. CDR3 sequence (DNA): TGTGCCAGCAGCTTAGTAAGCGGGGGGGCCTACGAGCAGTACTTC.

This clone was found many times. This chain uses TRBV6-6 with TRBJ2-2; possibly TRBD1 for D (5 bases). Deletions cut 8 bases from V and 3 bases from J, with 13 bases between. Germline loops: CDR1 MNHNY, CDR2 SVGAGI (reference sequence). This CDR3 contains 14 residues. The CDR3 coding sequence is TGTGCCAGCGGTCAGGGAACGGACACCGGGGAGCTGTTTTTT. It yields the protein CASGQGTDTGELFF.

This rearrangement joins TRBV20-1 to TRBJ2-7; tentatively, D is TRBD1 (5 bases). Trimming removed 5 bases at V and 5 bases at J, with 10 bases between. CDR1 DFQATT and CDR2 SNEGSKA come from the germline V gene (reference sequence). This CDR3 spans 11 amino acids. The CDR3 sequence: CSASQGHEQYF. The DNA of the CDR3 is TGCAGTGCTTCCCAGGGCCACGAGCAGTACTTC.

The CDR3 spells CASSPPFGRDGQETQYF. The CDR3 DNA reads as TGTGCCAGCAGCCCACCCTTTGGGAGGGATGGACAAGAGACCCAGTACTTC. This chain uses TRBV7-2 with TRBJ2-5, with TRBD2 matching 7 bases. The CDR3 sequence is 17 residues long. Germline V gene sequence: CDR1 SGHTA, CDR2 FQGNSA. Unmatched junction bases numbered 14, after V lost 5 bases and J lost 2 bases.

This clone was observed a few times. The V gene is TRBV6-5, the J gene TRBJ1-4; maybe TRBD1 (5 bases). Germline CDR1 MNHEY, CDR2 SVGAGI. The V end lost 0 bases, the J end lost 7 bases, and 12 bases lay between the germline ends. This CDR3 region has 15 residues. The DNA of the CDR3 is TGTGCCAGCAGTTACTCGATAGGTACAGGTGAAAAACTGTTTTTT. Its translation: CASSYSIGTGEKLFF.

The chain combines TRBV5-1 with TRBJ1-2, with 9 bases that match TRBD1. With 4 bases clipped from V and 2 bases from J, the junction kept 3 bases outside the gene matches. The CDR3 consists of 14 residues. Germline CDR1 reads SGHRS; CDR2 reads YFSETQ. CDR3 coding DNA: TGCGCCAGCAGCCCGGACAGGGGCAACTATGGCTACACCTTC. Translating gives CASSPDRGNYGYTF. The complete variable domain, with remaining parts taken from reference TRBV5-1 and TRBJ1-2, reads KAGVTQTPRYLIKTRGQQVTLSCSPISGHRSVSWYQQTPGQGLQFLFEYFSETQRNKGNFPGRFSGRQFSNSRSEMNVSTLELGDSALYLCASSPDRGNYGYTFGSGTRLTVV.

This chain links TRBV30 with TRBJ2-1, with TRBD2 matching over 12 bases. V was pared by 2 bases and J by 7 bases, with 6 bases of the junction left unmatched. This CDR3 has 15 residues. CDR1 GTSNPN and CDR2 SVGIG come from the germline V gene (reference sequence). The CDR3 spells CAWSRLAGVGNEQFF. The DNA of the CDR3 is TGTGCCTGGAGTCGACTAGCGGGGGTAGGAAATGAGCAGTTCTTC. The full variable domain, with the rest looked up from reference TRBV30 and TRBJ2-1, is SQTIHQWPATLVQPVGSPLSLECTVEGTSNPNLYWYRQAAGRGLQLLFYSVGIGQISSEVPQNLSASRPQDRQFILSSKKLLLSDSGFYLCAWSRLAGVGNEQFFGPGTRLTVL.

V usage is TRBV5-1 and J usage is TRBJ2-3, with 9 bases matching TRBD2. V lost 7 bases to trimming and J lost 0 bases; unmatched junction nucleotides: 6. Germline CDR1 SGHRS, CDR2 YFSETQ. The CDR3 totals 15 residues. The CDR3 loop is CASRAGGLSTDTQYF. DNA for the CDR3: TGCGCCAGCCGAGCGGGGGGCCTAAGCACAGATACGCAGTATTTT.

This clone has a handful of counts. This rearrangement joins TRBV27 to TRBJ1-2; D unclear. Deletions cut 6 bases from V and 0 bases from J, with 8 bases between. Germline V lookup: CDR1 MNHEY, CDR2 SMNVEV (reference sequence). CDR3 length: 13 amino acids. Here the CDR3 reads CASRHGANYGYTF. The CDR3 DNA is TGTGCCAGCAGACACGGAGCTAACTATGGCTACACCTTC.

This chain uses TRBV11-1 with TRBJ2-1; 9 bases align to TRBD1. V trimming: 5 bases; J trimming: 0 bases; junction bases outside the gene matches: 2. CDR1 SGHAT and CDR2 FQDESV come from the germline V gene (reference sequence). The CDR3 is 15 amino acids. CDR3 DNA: TGTGCCAGCAGCAAGACAGGGGGCTCCTACAATGAGCAGTTCTTC. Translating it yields CASSKTGGSYNEQFF.

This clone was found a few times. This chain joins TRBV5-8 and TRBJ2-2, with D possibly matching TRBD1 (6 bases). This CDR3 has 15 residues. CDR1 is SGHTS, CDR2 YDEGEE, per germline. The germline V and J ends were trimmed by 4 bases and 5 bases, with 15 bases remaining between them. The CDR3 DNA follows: TGTGCCAGCAGCCTCAGGGGACCTATTACCGGGGAGCTGTTTTTT. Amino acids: CASSLRGPITGELFF.

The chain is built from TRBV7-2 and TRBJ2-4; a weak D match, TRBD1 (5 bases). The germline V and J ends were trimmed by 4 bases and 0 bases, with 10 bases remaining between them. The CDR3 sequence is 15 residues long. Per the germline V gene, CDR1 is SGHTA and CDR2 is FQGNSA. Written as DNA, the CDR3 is TGTGCCAGCAGCTCGCCCCAGGGAGCCAAAAACATTCAGTACTTC. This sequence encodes CASSSPQGAKNIQYF.

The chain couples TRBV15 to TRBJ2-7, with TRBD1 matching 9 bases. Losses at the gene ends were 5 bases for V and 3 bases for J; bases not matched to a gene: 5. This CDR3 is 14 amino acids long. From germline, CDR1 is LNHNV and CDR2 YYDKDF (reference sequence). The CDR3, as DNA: TGTGCCACCAGCGGGGGACAGGGTTTCTACGAGCAGTACTTC. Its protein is CATSGGQGFYEQYF.

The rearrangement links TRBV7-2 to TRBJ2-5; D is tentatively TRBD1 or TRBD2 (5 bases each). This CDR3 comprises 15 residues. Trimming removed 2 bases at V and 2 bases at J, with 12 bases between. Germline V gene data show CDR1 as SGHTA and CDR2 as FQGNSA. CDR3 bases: TGTGCCAGCAGCTTATACGGGACGGGACAAGAGACCCAGTACTTC. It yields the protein CASSLYGTGQETQYF.

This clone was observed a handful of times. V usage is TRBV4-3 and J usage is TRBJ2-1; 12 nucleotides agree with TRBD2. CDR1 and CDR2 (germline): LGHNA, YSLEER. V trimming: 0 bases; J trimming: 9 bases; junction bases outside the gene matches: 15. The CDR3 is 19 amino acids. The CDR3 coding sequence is TGCGCCAGCAGCCAAGAAGGGGCCGTTGGACTAGCGGGGAGCGGTGAGCAGTTCTTC. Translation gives CASSQEGAVGLAGSGEQFF.

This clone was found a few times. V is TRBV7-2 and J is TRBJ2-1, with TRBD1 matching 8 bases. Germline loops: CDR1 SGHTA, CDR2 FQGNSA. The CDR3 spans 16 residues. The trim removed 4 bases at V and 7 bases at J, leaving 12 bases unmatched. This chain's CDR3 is CASSSDGTGGVNEQFF. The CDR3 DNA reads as TGTGCCAGCAGCTCCGATGGGACAGGAGGCGTAAATGAGCAGTTCTTC. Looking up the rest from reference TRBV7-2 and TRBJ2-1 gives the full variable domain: GAGVSQSPSNKVTEKGKDVELRCDPISGHTALYWYRQSLGQGLEFLIYFQGNSAPDKSGLPSDRFSAERTGGSVSTLTIQRTQQEDSAVYLCASSSDGTGGVNEQFFGPGTRLTVL.

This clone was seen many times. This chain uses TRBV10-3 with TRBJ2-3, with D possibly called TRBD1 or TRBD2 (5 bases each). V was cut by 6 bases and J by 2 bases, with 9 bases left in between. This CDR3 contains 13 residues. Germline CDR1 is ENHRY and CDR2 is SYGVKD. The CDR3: CAIRRGLTDTQYF. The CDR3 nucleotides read TGTGCCATCAGACGGGGCCTCACAGATACGCAGTATTTT.

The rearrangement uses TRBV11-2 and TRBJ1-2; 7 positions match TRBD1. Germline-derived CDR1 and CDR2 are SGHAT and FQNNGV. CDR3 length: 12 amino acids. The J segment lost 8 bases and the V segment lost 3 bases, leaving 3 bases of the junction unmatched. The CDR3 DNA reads TGTGCCAGCAGCTTTGAGGGGGCCGGCTACACCTTC. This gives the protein CASSFEGAGYTF.